This T cell receptor beta chain was sequenced during a study of T cell clonotyping in hematopoietic cell transplantation (dated by TCRdb to the early 2020s). Study-wide context: Pretransplant samples from recipients were collected after cytoreduction. A total of about 140 blood samples were gathered in the study from over 30 consecutive transplant recipients along with their related donors. Patients were recruited between September 2015 and January 2017 and followed until late 2020 or death.

Beyond this particular receptor, the publication reports: The sample size was limited, and because cells were not sorted, the contributions of CD4 and CD8 repertoires could not be separated. Recipient TCR diversity fell after transplant, with pathologically expanded clonotypes rising progressively from day 30 to day 180. Inverse Simpson Index values from donors and from recipients before transplant predicted broader TCR repertoire diversity after transplant. Just a small fraction of recipient repertoires overlapped with donor repertoires, and more than 97% appeared de novo at the given depth.

With the immunoSEQ assay, which is a bias-controlled multiplex PCR relying on V- and J-specific primers, TCR beta CDR3 regions were amplified from genomic DNA. A proprietary barcode and Illumina adapter sequences were added to the CDR3 amplicons in a second PCR step. CDR3 libraries were sequenced on an Illumina MiSeq instrument. The source study handled its data this way. immunoSEQ Analyzer 3.0 was used for export and quality control, with R Bioconductor and Immunarch used for downstream analyses. Only productive rearrangements within the normalized downsampled data set were used in the calculation of repertoire metrics. In the normalized cohort, clonotypes with more than 5 templates were defined as pathologically expanded. The Inverse Simpson Index was used to measure repertoire diversity. CMV-specificity analyses were carried out on the non-normalized data set to capture all clonotypes. This is the immuneACCESS table as TCRdb keeps it, with only in-frame sequences that have V and J called. A part of the clones is gone; compared with another copy, unresolved V genes explain less than half, and the rest is unexplained. V and J calls and clone size follow that table, whereas D and trimming were derived from the DNA. The sample table holds over 5,500 clones, of which around 84% were seen once. Approximately 14% of the sample comes from the top ten.

In light of the paper, this sample's time point label describes: recipient sample about 28 days before transplant, after cytoreduction. Blood from recipients was drawn about 28 days before transplant and again at days 30, 100 and 180 after transplant. Nuclei Lysis Solution was used to extract genomic DNA from fresh or cryopreserved unfractionated peripheral blood mononuclear cells. Details on this clone: Its antigen remains unidentified. Nothing much larger sits one base from this clone, and base qualities are not available.

From cysteine to phenylalanine, the CDR3 is 15 amino acids long. Only the CDR3 DNA stays, 45 bases, in frame from base 1. Trimming takes 4 bases off V and 1 base off J; junction bases not matched to a gene: 3. CDR1 ENHRY and CDR2 SYGVKD are derived from the germline V gene. This clonotype was sampled from a woman in her forties or fifties with acute myeloid leukemia. Some clones in this sample may be carry-over from other donors' samples. Here the chain combines TRBV10-3 and TRBJ2-3, with 9 bases aligning to TRBD2. Sample: peripheral blood mononuclear cells, taken before stem cell transplant. The CDR3 sequence is CAISGGLAGTDTQYF. The bases are TGTGCCATCAGTGGGGGACTAGCTGGCACAGATACGCAGTATTTT.